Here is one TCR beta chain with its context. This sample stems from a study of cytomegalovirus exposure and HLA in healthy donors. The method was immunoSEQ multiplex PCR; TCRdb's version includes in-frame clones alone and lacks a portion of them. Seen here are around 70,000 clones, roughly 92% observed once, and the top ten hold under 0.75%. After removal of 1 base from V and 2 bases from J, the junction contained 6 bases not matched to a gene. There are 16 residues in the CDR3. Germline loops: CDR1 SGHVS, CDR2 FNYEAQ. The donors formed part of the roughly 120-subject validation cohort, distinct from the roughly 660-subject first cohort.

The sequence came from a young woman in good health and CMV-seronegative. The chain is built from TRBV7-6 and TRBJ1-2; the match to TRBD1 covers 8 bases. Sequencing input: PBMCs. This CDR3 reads CASSLVPGGENYGYTF. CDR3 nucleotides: TGTGCCAGCAGCTTAGTCCCAGGGGGCGAAAACTATGGCTACACCTTC. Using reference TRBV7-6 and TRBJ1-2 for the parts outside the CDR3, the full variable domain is GAGVSQSPRYKVTKRGQDVALRCDPISGHVSLYWYRQALGQGPEFLTYFNYEAQQDKSGLPNDRFSAERPEGSISTLTIQRTEQRDSAMYRCASSLVPGGENYGYTFGSGTRLTVV.